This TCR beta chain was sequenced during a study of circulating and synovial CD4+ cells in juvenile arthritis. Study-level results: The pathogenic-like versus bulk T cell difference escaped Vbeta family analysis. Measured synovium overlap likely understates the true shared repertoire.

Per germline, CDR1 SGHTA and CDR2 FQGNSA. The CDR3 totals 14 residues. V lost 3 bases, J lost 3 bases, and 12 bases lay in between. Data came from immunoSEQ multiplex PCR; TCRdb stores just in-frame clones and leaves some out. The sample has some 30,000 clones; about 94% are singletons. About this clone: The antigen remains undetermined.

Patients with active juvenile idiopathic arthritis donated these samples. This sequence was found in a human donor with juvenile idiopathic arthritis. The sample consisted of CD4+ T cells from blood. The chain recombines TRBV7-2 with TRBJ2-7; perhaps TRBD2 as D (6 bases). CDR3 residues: CASSFRRENYEQYF. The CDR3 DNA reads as TGTGCCAGCAGCTTCCGGAGGGAGAACTACGAGCAGTACTTC.